This TCR beta chain was identified in a study of cytomegalovirus exposure and HLA in healthy donors. Study background: Researchers found that roughly 77% of 398 genotyped donors fell within the Caucasian-associated ancestry cluster.

With respect to this clone: Its antigen is not identified.

With 2 bases removed from V and 7 bases from J, the gap between germline ends came to 8 bases. From germline, CDR1 is KGHSH and CDR2 LQKENI. CDR3 length: 12 amino acids. Points from the study as a whole: CMV serostatus was the sole immune exposure data available.

Vbeta (60) and Jbeta (13) primers were used in the PCR. Assay: immunoSEQ multiplex PCR; the TCRdb copy retains only in-frame clones and omits some. The sample lists 200,000 or so clones; roughly 80% were seen once. The V and J genes are TRBV18 and TRBJ1-1; tentatively, D is TRBD1 (5 bases). This TCR was recovered from a woman between 18 and 29 years old in good health and CMV-seronegative. The sequenced sample consisted of PBMCs. The CDR3 protein is CASSPRQSEAFF. The CDR3 bases are TGTGCCAGCTCACCAAGACAGAGTGAAGCTTTCTTT.